The 30 T cell receptor beta chains given below trace back to one sample, sequenced in a study of blood T cells in healthy people across ages. Alongside a J-beta primer mix, a sample-barcoded 5' primer served in a second PCR lasting 7 to 11 cycles. TCRdb redid the calling of the 5' RACE reads with MiXCR, one entry per CDR3 protein. The table has 900,000 to 950,000 distinct CDR3 sequences, 29% seen once. The same specimen was also included in a second study, on T cells of mothers and their children.

Sequencing was performed on blood. Every receptor here comes from a woman aged 35 to 49 in good health.

This chain links TRBV20-1 with TRBJ1-1; D gene uncertain. The CDR3 loop spans 15 amino acids. V was cut by 1 base and J by 2 bases, with 14 bases left in between. The germline V gene encodes CDR1 DFQATT and CDR2 SNEGSKA (reference sequence). The CDR3 DNA reads as TGCAGTGCTAGAGTTCCGCGGGAGGTTAACACTGAAGCTTTCTTT. Its protein is CSARVPREVNTEAFF.

The chain has TRBV7-3 and TRBJ2-1; D is possibly TRBD1 (5 bases). V was pared by 2 bases and J by 7 bases, with 15 bases between. CDR1 is SGHTA and CDR2 is FQGTGA in the germline V gene. CDR3 length equals 15 residues. CDR3 nucleotide sequence: TGTGCCAGCAGCTTAGGGCAGGGATCTAAGAATGAGCAGTTCTTC. Translation gives CASSLGQGSKNEQFF.

This clonotype was seen a handful of times. The J gene is TRBJ2-7, the V gene TRBV7-9; the match to TRBD1 covers 10 bases. The CDR3 covers 16 residues. V lost 1 base, J lost 2 bases, and 5 bases stayed unmatched. The germline CDR1 and CDR2 sequences are SEHNR and FQNEAQ (reference sequence). The CDR3 spells CASSLGTGGYTYEQYF. CDR3 DNA sequence: TGTGCCAGCAGCTTAGGGACAGGGGGTTATACCTACGAGCAGTACTTC.

This clonotype was recorded a few times. This chain links TRBV2 with TRBJ2-3; D is ambiguous. Trimming stripped 3 bases from V and 2 bases from J, with 9 bases between. Germline-derived CDR1 and CDR2 are SNHLY and FYNNEI. This CDR3 region has 14 residues. The CDR3 is CASSDAPPTDTQYF. Written as DNA, the CDR3 is TGTGCCAGCAGTGATGCGCCTCCCACAGATACGCAGTATTTT.

In its sample, this clonotype was seen many times. The rearrangement joins TRBV11-2 to TRBJ2-6, with D hard to call. CDR3 length: 16 amino acids. Germline loops: CDR1 SGHAT, CDR2 FQNNGV. With 4 bases removed from V and 0 bases from J, the gap between germline ends came to 10 bases. This CDR3 is CASSSRAHSGANVLTF. CDR3 DNA: TGTGCCAGCAGCTCAAGGGCCCACTCTGGGGCCAACGTCCTGACTTTC.

This clonotype was counted once. The chain links TRBV7-6 to TRBJ2-2; TRBD1 matches at 8 bases. The germline CDR1 and CDR2 sequences are SGHVS and FNYEAQ. This CDR3 is 16 amino acids long. After removal of 5 bases from V and 5 bases from J, the junction contained 10 bases not matched to a gene. The CDR3 bases are TGTGCCAGCAGCGCGACAGGGGCCCGACGAACCGGGGAGCTGTTTTTT. Amino acids: CASSATGARRTGELFF.

As regards this clonotype: Since a much larger clone is just one base distant, this may be a read error. V and J are TRBV7-2 and TRBJ1-6; 7 nucleotides line up with TRBD1. This CDR3 is 14 amino acids long. After removal of 6 bases from V and 5 bases from J, the junction contained 4 bases not matched to a gene. Germline loops: CDR1 SGHTA, CDR2 FQGNSA. The CDR3 sequence is CASRDTGDNSPLHF. The CDR3 coding sequence is TGTGCCAGCAGGGATACAGGGGATAATTCACCCCTCCACTTT.

There are a few counts of this clonotype. The V and J genes are TRBV20-1 and TRBJ1-1; D is possibly TRBD1 (5 bases). This CDR3 region has 13 residues. CDR1 is DFQATT, CDR2 SNEGSKA, per germline (reference sequence). V shed 6 bases and J shed 2 bases, with 13 bases lying between them. CDR3 residues: CSAPGRLNTEAFF. CDR3 coding DNA: TGCAGTGCCCCGGGACGCCTAAACACTGAAGCTTTCTTT.

The chain combines TRBV5-1 with TRBJ2-3, with TRBD1 matching 11 bases. The CDR3 totals 16 residues. J lost 3 bases, V lost 4 bases, and 7 bases had no gene match. Germline V CDR1 and CDR2: SGHRS, YFSETQ. CDR3 protein: CASSILDRGLTDTQYF. DNA for the CDR3: TGCGCCAGCAGCATACTGGACAGGGGGCTGACAGATACGCAGTATTTT.

In this sample, this clonotype turned up a few times. The chain employs TRBV2 and TRBJ2-1, with D perhaps TRBD1 (5 bases). Germline assignment: CDR1 SNHLY and CDR2 FYNNEI. This CDR3 has 15 amino acids. The V and J ends lost 7 bases and 7 bases respectively, with 20 bases between them. CDR3 nucleotide sequence: TGTGCCAGCACCGAGAGAAGGGGCGGAATGAATGAGCAGTTCTTC. It is translated as CASTERRGGMNEQFF.

The genes are TRBV20-1 and TRBJ2-7, with D possibly TRBD2 on 7 matching bases. The germline gives CDR1 DFQATT, CDR2 SNEGSKA (reference sequence). The CDR3 length is 15 residues. V lost 6 bases to trimming and J lost 7 bases, with 25 bases between them. CDR3 amino acids: CSALARRGGIDEQYF. The CDR3, as DNA: TGCAGTGCCCTTGCCCGTAGGGGGGGAATCGATGAGCAGTACTTC.

About this clonotype: The germline gene is not matched at one end of the junction; a read error may be the cause. This chain links TRBV5-8 with TRBJ1-5; unclear D gene. The germline V gene encodes CDR1 SGHTS and CDR2 YDEGEE. The CDR3 covers 13 residues. CDR3 in DNA: TGTGCCAGCAGCTTGGAGAGCAATCAGCCCCAGCGTTTT. This codes for CASSLESNQPQRF.

This clonotype was observed many times. CDR3 region: CAISQGAESEQFF. CDR3 DNA: TGTGCCATCAGTCAGGGGGCTGAGAGTGAGCAGTTCTTC. The chain has TRBV10-3 and TRBJ2-1; TRBD1 matches 8 bases. V dropped 5 bases and J dropped 9; count of bases not matched to a gene: 6. The CDR3 runs 13 residues. Germline V gene data show CDR1 as ENHRY and CDR2 as SYGVKD.

This clonotype was seen just once. A single base separates this from a much larger clone, so it may be a read error. The chain carries TRBV4-1 and TRBJ2-7, with D maybe TRBD1 (6 bases). Germline CDR1 and CDR2: MGHRA and YSYEKL. The CDR3 has 15 residues. V was cut by 5 bases and J by 0 bases, with 14 bases left in between. The DNA of the CDR3 is TGCGCCAGCAGCTCCGGCGGACAGAGCTCCTACGAGCAGTACTTC. This sequence encodes CASSSGGQSSYEQYF.

The chain couples TRBV29-1 to TRBJ2-2; tentative D call: TRBD1 (6 bases). Trimming left V 4 bases short and J 5 bases short, with 17 bases between. Germline V gene lookup returns CDR1 SQVTM and CDR2 ANQGSEA. This CDR3 comprises 15 residues. CDR3 DNA: TGCAGCGTTGCACGTTCTTGGGGGCCGACCGGGGAGCTGTTTTTT. It translates to CSVARSWGPTGELFF.

For this clonotype: This could be a read error, since a much larger clone is one nucleotide away. This chain links TRBV15 with TRBJ2-4; D is uncertain. Trimming removed 8 bases at V and 13 bases at J, with 18 bases between. Germline CDR1 reads LNHNV; CDR2 reads YYDKDF (reference sequence). The CDR3 has 12 amino acids. CDR3 loop: CATGSYGDEQYF. The DNA for the CDR3 is TGTGCCACCGGGTCATATGGAGATGAGCAGTACTTC.

Points on this clonotype: One end of the junction is discordant with germline, which a read error may explain. V gene TRBV5-5 combines with J gene TRBJ1-6; D is unclear. CDR1 and CDR2 (germline): SGHKS, YYEKEE (reference sequence). This CDR3 has 14 residues. CDR3 in amino acids: CASSLEGSGSPPHF. As DNA, the CDR3 is TGTGCCAGCAGCTTAGAAGGAAGCGGTTCACCCCCCCACTTT.

The chain uses TRBV19 and TRBJ2-7; D might be TRBD1 (6 bases). The V end was cut by 5 bases, the J end by 2 bases, with 10 bases between. Germline lookup yields CDR1 LNHDA and CDR2 SQIVND (reference sequence). This CDR3 is built from 13 residues. DNA of the CDR3: TGTGCCAGTAGTCGGGACATCGCCTACGAGCAGTACTTC. This gives the protein CASSRDIAYEQYF.

The table lists this clonotype with a few counts. The rearrangement uses TRBV4-1 and TRBJ1-1; D not certain. The CDR3 runs to 15 residues. The germline V gene has CDR1 MGHRA and CDR2 YSYEKL. V lost 2 bases and J lost 2, with 12 bases in between. CDR3 DNA sequence: TGCGCCAGCAGCCAACCCAAGCCTTTTAACACTGAAGCTTTCTTT. Amino acids: CASSQPKPFNTEAFF.

This clonotype turned up a few times. The chain has TRBV6-5 and TRBJ1-2; TRBD1 is a possible D gene (6 bases). Trimming stripped 6 bases from V and 10 bases from J, with 21 bases between. The length of the CDR3 is 14 residues. Germline assignment: CDR1 MNHEY and CDR2 SVGAGI. Here the CDR3 reads CASRGEQGSWDYTF. The DNA of the CDR3 is TGTGCCAGCAGAGGCGAGCAGGGGAGTTGGGACTACACCTTC.

The V and J genes are TRBV4-1 and TRBJ2-1; 8 bases agree with TRBD2. The CDR3 consists of 16 residues. Germline CDR1 MGHRA, CDR2 YSYEKL. V was pared by 0 bases and J by 6 bases, with 7 bases of the junction left unmatched. CDR3 nucleotides: TGCGCCAGCAGCCAAGATTCCCGGGGGGGCGGCAATGAGCAGTTCTTC. Translating gives CASSQDSRGGGNEQFF.

This clonotype occurred a few times. The genes are TRBV20-1 and TRBJ1-5; 11 bases are shared with TRBD1. The length of the CDR3 is 14 residues. After removal of 6 bases from V and 7 bases from J, the junction contained 8 bases not matched to a gene. Germline V lookup: CDR1 DFQATT, CDR2 SNEGSKA (reference sequence). DNA for the CDR3: TGCAGTGCCGTCGGACAGGGGGCCGACCAGCCCCAGCATTTT. This gives the protein CSAVGQGADQPQHF.

This clonotype appeared a few times. Its ends do not fully match the called genes, so a read error is possible. The rearrangement joins TRBV7-2 to TRBJ2-5, with D unclear. The length of the CDR3 is 14 residues. CDR1 and CDR2 (germline): SGHTA, FQGNSA. CDR3 DNA sequence: TGTGCCGGCAGCTCATCCGTAGGGCTAGAGACCCAGTACTTC. It translates to CAGSSSVGLETQYF.

This clonotype was found many times. V gene TRBV7-2 combines with J gene TRBJ2-7; TRBD2 agrees at 9 bases. This CDR3 contains 14 residues. Germline V gene data show CDR1 as SGHTA and CDR2 as FQGNSA. Trimming removed 6 bases from V and 2 bases from J; junction bases left unmatched: 5. This CDR3 reads CASSPGLATYEQYF. The CDR3 DNA is TGTGCCAGCAGTCCTGGACTAGCGACCTACGAGCAGTACTTC.

This clonotype was counted only a few times. The CDR3 loop reads CASNLQGMNTEAFF. CDR3 nucleotide sequence: TGTGCCAGCAACCTACAGGGGATGAACACTGAAGCTTTCTTT. V is TRBV7-2 and J is TRBJ1-1; 7 bases line up with TRBD1. J was trimmed by 0 bases and V by 7 bases; bases with no gene match: 5. Germline V CDR1 and CDR2: SGHTA, FQGNSA. CDR3 size: 14 residues.

This sequence joins TRBV5-6 and TRBJ1-2; D ambiguous. The CDR3 length is 15 residues. The V gene's germline CDR1 is SGHDT and CDR2 YYEEEE. Trimming left V 0 bases short and J 5 bases short, with 14 bases between. The CDR3 DNA reads TGTGCCAGCAGCTTGGGTACAGCTATATTGTATGGCTACACCTTC. Amino acid sequence: CASSLGTAILYGYTF.

This clonotype came up a few times. The gene calls are TRBV7-9 and TRBJ2-5, with D unclear. TRBJ2-7 explains the end of the DNA better; the J call may be wrong. The CDR3 is 10 residues long. The germline V gene encodes CDR1 SEHNR and CDR2 FQNEAQ (reference sequence). The CDR3 sequence is CASSVSEQYF. Written as DNA, the CDR3 is TGTGCCAGCTCGGTAAGCGAGCAGTACTTC.

The table lists this clonotype with a few counts. The chain combines TRBV4-2 with TRBJ2-7, with TRBD2 matching over 9 bases. V lost 5 bases, J lost 6 bases, and 11 bases stayed unmatched. There are 15 residues in the CDR3. CDR1 LGHNA and CDR2 YNFKEQ come from the germline V gene. The CDR3 DNA is TGTGCCAGCAGCGCTATGTCTAGCGGGGCTGGCGAGCAGTACTTC. Residues: CASSAMSSGAGEQYF.

This clonotype has a count of ten or more. The rearrangement joins TRBV9 to TRBJ1-5, with D possibly being TRBD1 (5 bases). Trimming took off 4 bases at V and 0 bases at J, with 11 bases between the two ends. Germline V gene lookup returns CDR1 SGDLS and CDR2 YYNGEE. The CDR3 spans 15 residues. CDR3 sequence reads: CASSLAGDSNQPQHF. Written as DNA, the CDR3 is TGTGCCAGCAGCCTCGCGGGGGATAGCAATCAGCCCCAGCATTTT.

The chain joins TRBV7-6 to TRBJ2-4; 11 bases are a match to TRBD2. The end of the DNA fits TRBJ2-7 better, so the J call may be wrong. Looked up from germline, CDR1 is SGHVS and CDR2 is FNYEAQ. The CDR3 totals 18 residues. In nucleotides, the CDR3 is TGTGCCAGCAGCTTAGATACTAGCGGGGGCCCCTCGTCGTACGAGCAGTACTTC. Translation: CASSLDTSGGPSSYEQYF.